This T cell receptor (beta chain) comes out of a study of glioma-infiltrating T cells after dendritic cell vaccination. Study as a whole: Dendritic cell vaccine was injected intradermally three times, biweekly.

The germline V gene has CDR1 MNHEY and CDR2 SMNVEV (reference sequence). The V and J ends lost 2 bases and 3 bases, in that order; junction bases with no gene match: 12. The CDR3 totals 17 residues. The PCR used 60 V beta and 13 J beta primers. Sequencing used immunoSEQ multiplex PCR; TCRdb keeps in-frame clones, though not all of them. The data show roughly 100,000 clones, roughly four fifths seen once. V usage is TRBV27 and J usage is TRBJ1-1, with TRBD1 matching 7 bases. This receptor was obtained from a human donor with glioblastoma. The specimen was blood, collected before dendritic cell vaccination. CDR3 region: CASSLGSFVRGDTEAFF. Here the CDR3 DNA reads TGTGCCAGCAGTTTAGGGTCGTTCGTCAGGGGGGACACTGAAGCTTTCTTT.